These 5 T cell receptor beta chains were sequenced from one sample in a study of human T cells and chemical hapten exposure. Time point: pre-sensitization, week 0. Regarding treatment: therapeutic diphenylcyclopropenone sensitization with weekly scalp DPC. TCRdb re-called the RACE reads through MiXCR, storing one row per CDR3 protein. The sample includes approximately 370,000 distinct CDR3 sequences, over 5% of them seen just once. The sequencing used whole blood, collected in connection with sensitization to the hapten diphenylcyclopropenone (DPC). These receptors came from a woman aged 18-35 years with alopecia areata. Some clones in this sample may be carry-over from other donors' samples.

This clonotype was found a few times. The chain employs TRBV5-6 and TRBJ1-1, with no clear D. The CDR3 loop spans 17 amino acids. V lost 3 bases, J lost 3 bases, and 21 bases lay in between. Germline V lookup: CDR1 SGHDT, CDR2 YYEEEE. For the CDR3, the DNA is TGTGCCAGCAGCTCAATCCGACTGGTGTATGGTGACACTGAAGCTTTCTTT. Translation gives CASSSIRLVYGDTEAFF.

The gene calls are TRBV12-5 and TRBJ2-3, with D possibly called TRBD1 or TRBD2 (5 bases each). The CDR3 is made up of 16 amino acids. Trimming removed 9 bases at V and 0 bases at J, with 19 bases between. Looked up from germline, CDR1 is LGHNT and CDR2 is FRNRAP. The CDR3 coding sequence is TGTGCTAGCACCCGGGACGCCTTCTCTAGCACAGATACGCAGTATTTT. Protein product: CASTRDAFSSTDTQYF.

A few counts support this clonotype. V and J are TRBV24-1 and TRBJ2-7; the match to TRBD2 covers 7 bases. J gave up 2 bases and V 4 bases, and 10 bases lay outside the gene matches. The CDR3 has 16 residues. Germline loops: CDR1 KGHDR, CDR2 SFDVKD. In nucleotides, the CDR3 is TGTGCCACCAGTGACGGTGCCGGGACTACCCCCTACGAGCAGTACTTC. As protein: CATSDGAGTTPYEQYF.

The gene calls are TRBV6-6 and TRBJ2-7; 12 bases align to TRBD2. The CDR3 extends over 15 amino acids. The V gene end was trimmed by 5 bases and the J gene end by 3 bases; junction bases not matched to a gene: 5. Germline CDR1 MNHNY, CDR2 SVGAGI (reference sequence). The CDR3 reads CASSLLAGGGYEQYF. The CDR3 DNA reads as TGTGCCAGCAGTCTACTAGCGGGGGGCGGCTACGAGCAGTACTTC.

This clonotype was counted at least ten times. The rearrangement links TRBV27 to TRBJ2-7; D ambiguous. V lost 0 bases, J lost 2 bases, and 11 bases lay in between. The CDR3 runs to 15 residues. Germline V gene sequence: CDR1 MNHEY, CDR2 SMNVEV (reference sequence). In nucleotides, the CDR3 is TGTGCCAGCAGTTTATCGTCGGACCGCGCCTACGAGCAGTACTTC. It is translated as CASSLSSDRAYEQYF.